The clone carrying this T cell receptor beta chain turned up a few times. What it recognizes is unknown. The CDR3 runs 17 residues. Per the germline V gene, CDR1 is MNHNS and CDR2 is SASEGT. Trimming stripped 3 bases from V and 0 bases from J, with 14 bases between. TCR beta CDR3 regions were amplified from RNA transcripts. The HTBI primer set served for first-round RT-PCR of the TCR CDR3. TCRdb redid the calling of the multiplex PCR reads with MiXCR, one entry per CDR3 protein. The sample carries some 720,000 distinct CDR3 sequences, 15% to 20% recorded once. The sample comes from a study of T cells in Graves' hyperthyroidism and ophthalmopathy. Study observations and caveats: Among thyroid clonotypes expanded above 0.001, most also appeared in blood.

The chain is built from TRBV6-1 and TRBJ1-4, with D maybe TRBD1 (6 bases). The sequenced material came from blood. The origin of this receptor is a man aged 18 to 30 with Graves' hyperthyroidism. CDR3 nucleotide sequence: TGTGCCAGCAGTGACCCACAGGGTGGAGCAACTAATGAAAAACTGTTTTTT. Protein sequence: CASSDPQGGATNEKLFF.